This passage covers 9 T cell receptor beta chains from one sample sequenced in a study of T cell responses to AZD1222 COVID-19 vaccine. Some clones are missing from TCRdb's copy, which holds only in-frame ones; the method was immunoSEQ multiplex PCR. The sample yields approximately 170,000 clones, more than 80% seen once. Sequenced here: peripheral blood, sampled on day 0 of AZD1222 vaccination. Every receptor here comes from an adult in good health.

The chain employs TRBV2 and TRBJ2-3; D gene ambiguous. The V end was cut by 4 bases, the J end by 3 bases, with 11 bases between. This CDR3 spans 14 amino acids. CDR1 SNHLY and CDR2 FYNNEI come from the germline V gene. The CDR3 nucleotides are TGTGCCAGCAGTGCTCGGGTTCGGACAGATACGCAGTATTTT. Its translation is CASSARVRTDTQYF.

The chain combines TRBV6-5 with TRBJ2-7; 9 bases agree with TRBD1. CDR3 size: 16 residues. V shed 4 bases, J shed 1 base, and the junction held 8 bases outside the gene matches. Germline values: CDR1 MNHEY, CDR2 SVGAGI. The CDR3 region is CASSLGTGTGSYEQYF. The CDR3 nucleotides are TGTGCCAGCAGTTTGGGCACCGGGACAGGGTCCTACGAGCAGTACTTC.

This clone has only one observation. V usage is TRBV10-2 and J usage is TRBJ2-5, with unresolved D. The V gene's germline CDR1 is WSHSY and CDR2 SAAADI. Trimming took off 5 bases at V and 4 bases at J, with 14 bases between the two ends. This CDR3 spans 14 amino acids. The CDR3 DNA follows: TGCGCCAGCAGTCCCCTAGAGCTTTCAGAGACCCAGTACTTC. Translating it yields CASSPLELSETQYF.

The chain combines TRBV14 with TRBJ1-2; no reliable D call. V was shortened by 1 base and J by 7 bases, with 13 bases between the two germline ends. Per germline, CDR1 SGHDN and CDR2 FVKESK. The CDR3 has 14 amino acids. The CDR3 DNA follows: TGTGCCAGCAGCCAAGGACCTAACCTTGGTGGCTACACCTTC. Protein: CASSQGPNLGGYTF.

The chain carries TRBV5-8 and TRBJ2-7; the match to TRBD2 covers 10 bases. Germline V CDR1 and CDR2: SGHTS, YDEGEE. This CDR3 comprises 15 residues. Trimming took 0 bases from V and 2 from J; bases not matched to a gene: 2. The CDR3 sequence is CASSLASGGTYEQYF. DNA for the CDR3: TGTGCCAGCAGCTTGGCTAGCGGGGGAACCTACGAGCAGTACTTC.

This chain connects TRBV5-1 to TRBJ2-2, with a possible D match to TRBD2 (5 bases). Germline lookup yields CDR1 SGHRS and CDR2 YFSETQ. Trimming took 0 bases from V and 6 from J, leaving 12 bases between them. This CDR3 has 15 residues. Here the CDR3 DNA reads TGCGCCAGCAGCTTGGTGCTAGCTGGCTCCGGGGAGCTGTTTTTT. Protein: CASSLVLAGSGELFF.

The chain recombines TRBV9 with TRBJ2-2, with D possibly TRBD2 on 6 matching bases. This CDR3 contains 15 residues. Germline V gives CDR1 SGDLS, CDR2 YYNGEE. With 1 base removed from V and 5 bases from J, the gap between germline ends came to 12 bases. The CDR3 is CASSVYGGNTGELFF. DNA of the CDR3: TGTGCCAGCAGCGTATATGGGGGGAATACCGGGGAGCTGTTTTTT.

The chain couples TRBV7-3 to TRBJ1-1; possibly TRBD1 for D (6 bases). The germline V and J ends were trimmed by 2 bases and 1 base, with 11 bases remaining between them. This CDR3 spans 15 amino acids. Germline V gene lookup returns CDR1 SGHTA and CDR2 FQGTGA. CDR3 bases: TGTGCCAGCAGCTTAGAGGGGGAACCGAACACTGAAGCTTTCTTT. Translation: CASSLEGEPNTEAFF.

The chain links TRBV6-5 to TRBJ2-2; unclear D gene. CDR3 length equals 14 residues. Germline V gene sequence: CDR1 MNHEY, CDR2 SVGAGI. Trimming cost V 5 bases and J 0 bases, with 7 bases left between them. The CDR3 protein is CASSSGANTGELFF. DNA of the CDR3: TGTGCCAGCAGTAGTGGCGCGAACACCGGGGAGCTGTTTTTT.